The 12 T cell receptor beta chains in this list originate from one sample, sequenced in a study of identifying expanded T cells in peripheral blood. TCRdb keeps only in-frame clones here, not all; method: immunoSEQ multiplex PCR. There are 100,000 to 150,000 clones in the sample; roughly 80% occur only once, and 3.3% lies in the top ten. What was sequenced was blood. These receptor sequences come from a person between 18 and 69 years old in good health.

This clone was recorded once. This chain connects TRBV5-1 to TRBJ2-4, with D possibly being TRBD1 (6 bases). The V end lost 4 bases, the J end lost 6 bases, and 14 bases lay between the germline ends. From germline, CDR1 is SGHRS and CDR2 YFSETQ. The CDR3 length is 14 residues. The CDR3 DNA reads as TGCGCCAGCAGCCCCAGGACAGATATAAACATTCAGTACTTC. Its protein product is CASSPRTDINIQYF.

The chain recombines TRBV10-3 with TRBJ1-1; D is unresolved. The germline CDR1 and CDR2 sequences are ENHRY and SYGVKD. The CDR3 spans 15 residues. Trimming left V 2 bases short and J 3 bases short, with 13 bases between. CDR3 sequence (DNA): TGTGCCATCAGTGAGGACATCCATCGGGACACTGAAGCTTTCTTT. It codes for CAISEDIHRDTEAFF.

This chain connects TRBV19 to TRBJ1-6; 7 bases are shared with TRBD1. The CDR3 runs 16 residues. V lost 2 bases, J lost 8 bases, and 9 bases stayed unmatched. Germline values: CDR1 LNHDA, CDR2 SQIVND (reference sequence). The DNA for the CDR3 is TGTGCCAGTAGTATAACGACAGGGAAGGTAGATTCACCCCTCCACTTT. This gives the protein CASSITTGKVDSPLHF.

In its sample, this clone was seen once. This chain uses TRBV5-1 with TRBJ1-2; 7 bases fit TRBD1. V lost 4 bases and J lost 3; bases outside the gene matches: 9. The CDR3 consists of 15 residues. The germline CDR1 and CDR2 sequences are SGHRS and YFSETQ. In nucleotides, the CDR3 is TGCGCCAGCAGCGTTTTAGGGGGCAAGGACTATGGCTACACCTTC. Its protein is CASSVLGGKDYGYTF.

Here the CDR3 DNA reads TGTGCCAGCAGTGACCCCGGGACATATTATGGCTACACCTTC. It codes for CASSDPGTYYGYTF. This chain uses TRBV25-1 with TRBJ1-2, with D tentatively TRBD1 (6 bases). The V and J ends lost 3 bases and 5 bases respectively, with 13 bases between them. The CDR3 length is 14 residues. Germline V gene sequence: CDR1 MGHDK, CDR2 SYGVNS.

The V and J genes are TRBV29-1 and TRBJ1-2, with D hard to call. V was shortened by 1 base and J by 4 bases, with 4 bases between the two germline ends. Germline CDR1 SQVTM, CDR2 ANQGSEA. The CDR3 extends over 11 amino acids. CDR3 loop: CSVEVRYGYTF. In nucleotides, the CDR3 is TGCAGCGTTGAAGTGCGCTATGGCTACACCTTC.

CDR3 sequence reads: CASSRHDIAWETQYF. In DNA, the CDR3 is TGTGCCAGCAGCCGACATGATATTGCGTGGGAGACCCAGTACTTC. This sequence joins TRBV11-2 and TRBJ2-5; D is ambiguous. This CDR3 has 15 residues. In germline, CDR1 is SGHAT, CDR2 FQNNGV. Trimming stripped 5 bases from V and 5 bases from J, with 18 bases between.

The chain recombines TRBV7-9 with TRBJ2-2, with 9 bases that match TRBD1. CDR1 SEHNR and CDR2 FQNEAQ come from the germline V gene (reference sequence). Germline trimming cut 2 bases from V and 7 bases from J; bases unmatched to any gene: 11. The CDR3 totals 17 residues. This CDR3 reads CASSLPSWDRDGGELFF. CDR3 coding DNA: TGTGCCAGCAGCTTACCCTCATGGGACAGGGACGGCGGGGAGCTGTTTTTT.

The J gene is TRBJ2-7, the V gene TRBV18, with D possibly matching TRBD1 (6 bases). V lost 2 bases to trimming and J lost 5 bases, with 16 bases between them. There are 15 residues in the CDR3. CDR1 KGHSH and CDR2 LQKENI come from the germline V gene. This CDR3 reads CASSPGARQVNEQYF. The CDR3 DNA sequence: TGTGCCAGCTCACCAGGGGCTCGACAGGTGAACGAGCAGTACTTC.

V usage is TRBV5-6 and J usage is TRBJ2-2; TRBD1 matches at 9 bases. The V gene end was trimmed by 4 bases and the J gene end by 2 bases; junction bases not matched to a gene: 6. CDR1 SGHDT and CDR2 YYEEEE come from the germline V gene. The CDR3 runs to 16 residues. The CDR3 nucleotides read TGTGCCAGCAGCCAGGACAGGGGACCTAACACCGGGGAGCTGTTTTTT. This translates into CASSQDRGPNTGELFF.

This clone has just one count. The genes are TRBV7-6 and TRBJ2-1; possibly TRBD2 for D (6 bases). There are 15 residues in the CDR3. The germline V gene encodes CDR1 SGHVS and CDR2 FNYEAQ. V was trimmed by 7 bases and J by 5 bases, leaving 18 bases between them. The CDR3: CASTLVGGPNNEQFF. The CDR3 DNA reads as TGTGCCAGCACCCTGGTCGGGGGTCCAAACAATGAGCAGTTCTTC.

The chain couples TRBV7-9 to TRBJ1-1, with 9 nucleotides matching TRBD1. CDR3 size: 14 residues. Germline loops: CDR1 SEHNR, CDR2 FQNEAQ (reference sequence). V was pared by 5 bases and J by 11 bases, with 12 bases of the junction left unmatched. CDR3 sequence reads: CASSLPQGAFQAFF. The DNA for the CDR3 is TGTGCCAGCAGCCTACCACAGGGGGCCTTTCAGGCTTTCTTT.